This entry concerns a single T cell receptor beta chain. This specimen belongs to a study of cytomegalovirus exposure and HLA in healthy donors. A multiplex PCR was run with 60 Vbeta primers and 13 Jbeta primers. Libraries were prepared by immunoSEQ multiplex PCR; TCRdb keeps only in-frame clonotypes and omits some of them. Seen here are around 130,000 clones, 70% to 80% observed once, and the top ten hold over 0.8%. Trimming shortened V by 5 bases and J by 0 bases, and 13 bases separated the two germline ends. From germline, CDR1 is SGHTA and CDR2 FQGTGA. This CDR3 spans 15 amino acids. The sequence derives from a woman aged 60-75 years in good health and CMV-seronegative. The genes are TRBV7-3 and TRBJ1-1; D ambiguous. The sequenced sample was PBMCs. CDR3 amino acids: CASSQRRHLNTEAFF. The CDR3 nucleotides are TGTGCCAGCAGCCAAAGGAGGCACTTGAACACTGAAGCTTTCTTT. Full variable domain (missing parts from reference TRBV7-3 and TRBJ1-1): GAGVSQTPSNKVTEKGKYVELRCDPISGHTALYWYRQSLGQGPEFLIYFQGTGAADDSGLPNDRFFAVRPEGSVSTLKIQRTERGDSAVYLCASSQRRHLNTEAFFGQGTRLTVV.